A selection of T cell receptor beta chains follows, all from one sample in a study of T cells after yellow fever vaccination. In TCRdb, the 5' RACE reads were re-called with MiXCR into one record per CDR3 protein. The sample records 200,000 to 250,000 distinct CDR3 sequences, 6.9% being singletons. Specimen: CD4+ T cells sorted from PBMCs, collected 15 days after the yellow fever booster vaccination. The receptor source for this set is a man aged 25-45 years who received the YFV17D yellow fever vaccine. Each CDR3 is given with its conserved first and last residue. A D gene is named only where the DNA matches it firmly. Where a row states a size, it is once, few, many or the class of an expanded clone; other rows omit it.

J gene	clone size	D gene	V gene	CDR3 DNA	CDR3 protein
TRBJ1-3	few	TRBD1	TRBV10-3	TGTGCCATCAGTGAGGAACCAGGGGGCTCTGGAAACACCATATATTTT	CAISEEPGGSGNTIYF
TRBJ2-7	many	NA	TRBV7-2	TGTGCCAGCAGCTTATTCACGTTAAGCGAGGCGTACTTC	CASSLFTLSEAYF
TRBJ2-1	NA	TRBD2	TRBV7-2	TGTGCCAGCAGCCCCGGGAGGGCCGTAAGTATCGGTGAGCAGTTCTTC	CASSPGRAVSIGEQFF
TRBJ2-5	few	NA	TRBV7-2	TGTGCCAGCAGCTTAAACGGGGGAGAGACCCAGTACTTC	CASSLNGGETQYF
TRBJ1-1	NA	TRBD1	TRBV5-1	TGCGCCAGCAGCTTGGCCGGGACAGGGGCGAACACTGAAGCTTTCTTT	CASSLAGTGANTEAFF
TRBJ2-2	few	NA	TRBV2	TGTGCCAGCAGGCAGGGCGGCACCGGGGAGCTGTTTTTT	CASRQGGTGELFF
TRBJ1-1	NA	NA	TRBV28	TGTGCCAGCAGTTACATCGGGAGAAACACTGAAGCTTTCTTT	CASSYIGRNTEAFF
TRBJ2-7	many	NA	TRBV4-3	TGCGCCAGCAGCCAAGCCAAAGGGGGGTACGAGCAGTACTTC	CASSQAKGGYEQYF
TRBJ2-4	many	TRBD1	TRBV6-5	TGTGCCAGCAGTTACCCAAAATTGACAGGGACCCTAGCCAAAAACATTCAGTACTTC	CASSYPKLTGTLAKNIQYF
TRBJ2-3	few	NA	TRBV9	TGTGCCAGCAGCCCCTGGTTGGAGGGGGTGTCAGATACGCAGTATTTT	CASSPWLEGVSDTQYF
TRBJ2-1	few	TRBD1	TRBV5-1	TGCGCCAGCAGCGTCCGGACAGGGGGGGACAATGAGCAGTTCTTC	CASSVRTGGDNEQFF
TRBJ1-1	many	NA	TRBV7-9	TGTGCCAGCAACAGGTGGGGTGAAGCTTTCTTT	CASNRWGEAFF
TRBJ2-2	few	NA	TRBV9	TGTGCCAGCAGCGTAGAGGACCGGTCCGGGGAGCTGTTTTTT	CASSVEDRSGELFF
TRBJ2-7	many	NA	TRBV4-3	TGCGCCAGCAGCCAAGCGGCAGGTCCCTACGAGCAGTACTTC	CASSQAAGPYEQYF
TRBJ1-5	many	NA	TRBV7-9	TGTGCCAGCAGCTTAGGTGGTTCGGGCAATCAGCCCCAGCATTTT	CASSLGGSGNQPQHF
TRBJ2-3	many	NA	TRBV5-1	TGCGCCAGCAGCTCTCCACGCAAGGATGCAGATACGCAGTATTTT	CASSSPRKDADTQYF
TRBJ2-7	few	TRBD2	TRBV2	TGTGCCAGCAGTCGACTAGCGGGAAACCACGAGCAGTACTTC	CASSRLAGNHEQYF
TRBJ2-3	NA	NA	TRBV15	TGTGCCACCAGCCAACCCCTACCTAGACAGACTAGCACAGATACGCAGTATTTT	CATSQPLPRQTSTDTQYF
TRBJ1-1	many	NA	TRBV6-1	TGTGCCAGCAGCAGGGTTCTGGACACTGAAGCTTTCTTT	CASSRVLDTEAFF
TRBJ2-5	few	NA	TRBV18	TGTGCCAGCTCACCACTGACAGCCCCACGGGAGACCCAGTACTTC	CASSPLTAPRETQYF
TRBJ2-5	NA	NA	TRBV2	TGTGCGGGTCAGGTGGGAGAGACCCAGTACTTC	CAGQVGETQYF
TRBJ2-7	many	NA	TRBV5-1	TGTGCCAGCAGCTTGTCGGGCCCCTACGAGCAGTACTTC	CASSLSGPYEQYF
TRBJ2-3	few	NA	TRBV6-5	TGTGCCAGCAGGGGGGGACCAAATACGCAGTATTTT	CASRGGPNTQYF
TRBJ2-1	NA	TRBD1	TRBV7-6	TGTGCCAGCAGCTTAGAGATTCGGGACAGCAGCTACAATGAGCAGTTCTTC	CASSLEIRDSSYNEQFF
TRBJ1-2	NA	NA	TRBV6-2/TRBV6-3	TGTGCCAGCAGCCACGCGAGGGGCTACACCTTC	CASSHARGYTF
TRBJ1-1	few	NA	TRBV7-9	TGTGCCAGCAGCTTAGCCAGGGGCATTCGATTGGACACTGAAGCTTTCTTT	CASSLARGIRLDTEAFF
TRBJ2-1	few	NA	TRBV11-2	TGTGCCAGCAGCATGGGGGAAGTTGGGGAGCAGTTCTTC	CASSMGEVGEQFF
TRBJ1-5	NA	NA	TRBV19	TGTGCCAGCGGGGACCGGCATCAGCCCCAGCATTTT	CASGDRHQPQHF
TRBJ2-7	few	TRBD2	TRBV7-2	TGTGCCAGCACCACACTAGCGGGGGACTACGAGCAGTACTTC	CASTTLAGDYEQYF
TRBJ2-1	few	TRBD2	TRBV5-4	TGTGCCAGCAGCTTGGCCCCGGGAGGTATATCCCTCAATGAGCAGTTCTTC	CASSLAPGGISLNEQFF
TRBJ2-2	NA	TRBD2	TRBV11-1	TGTGCCAGCAGCCCAGAGATCGGGACTAGCGGGAGGGACCCGAACACCGGGGAGCTGTTTTTT	CASSPEIGTSGRDPNTGELFF
TRBJ2-5	few	NA	TRBV7-9	TGTGCCAGCCTGAATAACAGGAAAGAGACCCAGTACTTC	CASLNNRKETQYF
TRBJ2-2	once	TRBD2	TRBV19	TGTCCCAGTAGTACACCGGGACTAGCGCCCGGGGAGCTGTTTTTT	CPSSTPGLAPGELFF
TRBJ1-4	many	NA	TRBV30	TGTGCCTGGAGAGGAGGGGATGGAAAACTGTTTTTT	CAWRGGDGKLFF
TRBJ2-7	few	NA	TRBV7-8	TGTGCCAGCAGCTTTCTTGACGAGCAGTACTTC	CASSFLDEQYF
TRBJ2-1	few	NA	TRBV15	TGTGCCACCAGCAGAGATGGGGGCGACAATGAGCAGTTCTTC	CATSRDGGDNEQFF
TRBJ1-5	many	TRBD1	TRBV7-8	TGTGCCAGCAGCCTCCTGGGTCAACAGGGGTTGAGCAATCAGCCCCAGCATTTT	CASSLLGQQGLSNQPQHF
TRBJ2-5	many	NA	TRBV12-3/TRBV12-4	TGTGCCAGCAGCCAGACTGGTGATGAGACCCAGTACTTC	CASSQTGDETQYF
TRBJ2-1	many	TRBD2	TRBV7-8	TGTGCCAGCAGCTTTAGCGGGAGGACATCCTACAATGAGCAGTTCTTC	CASSFSGRTSYNEQFF
TRBJ2-3	few	TRBD1	TRBV6-1	TGTGCCAGCAGTGAAGAGGGACAGGGGGCAAATACGCAGTATTTT	CASSEEGQGANTQYF
TRBJ2-1	NA	TRBD1	TRBV5-5	TGTGCCAGCAGCTTGGCAGGGACAGGGGTGTACAATGAGCAGTTCTTC	CASSLAGTGVYNEQFF
TRBJ1-5	few	NA	TRBV12-5	TGTGCTAGTGGTTTAGATAATCAGCCCCAGCATTTT	CASGLDNQPQHF
TRBJ2-1	many	NA	TRBV5-6	TGTGCCAGCAGCTTCCGGCAGCCCTATACAATGAAGCAGTTCTTC	CASSFRQPYTMKQFF
TRBJ2-7	many	NA	TRBV12-3/TRBV12-4	TGTGCCAGCAGTTCAGGGCTCTACTACGAGCAGTACTTC	CASSSGLYYEQYF
TRBJ1-1	NA	TRBD1	TRBV10-3	TGTGCCATCAGTTCCGGGACAGGGGGTCCTGAAGCTTTCTTT	CAISSGTGGPEAFF
TRBJ2-3	NA	TRBD1	TRBV3-1	TGTGCCAGCAGCCTTTCCGGGACAGCCACCCGCACAGATACGCAGTATTTT	CASSLSGTATRTDTQYF
TRBJ2-7	NA	NA	TRBV18	TGTGCCAGCTCACCACCCGGGTCCGGTGCGGGGGCCCTCTCCGAGCAGTACTTC	CASSPPGSGAGALSEQYF
TRBJ2-5	few	NA	TRBV20-1	TGCAGTGCTAGAGATCGGAGACGGGAGTTCGAGGAGACCCAGTACTTC	CSARDRRREFEETQYF
TRBJ2-5	many	NA	TRBV9	TGTGCCAGCAGCGTAGACCAAGAGACCCAGTACTTC	CASSVDQETQYF
TRBJ1-2	NA	TRBD1	TRBV5-4	TGTGCCAGCAGCTCTATGGGACTGACAGGGAACGGCTACACCTTC	CASSSMGLTGNGYTF
TRBJ2-1	NA	TRBD1	TRBV6-1	TGTGCCAGCAGTCCCGACAGGGTACTTAACAATGATCAGTTCTTC	CASSPDRVLNNDQFF
TRBJ1-5	few	TRBD1	TRBV20-1	TGCAGTGCCGTACCCGGGACAGGAGACAATCAGCCCCAGCATTTT	CSAVPGTGDNQPQHF
TRBJ1-3	NA	NA	TRBV20-1	TGCAGTGCTCCGGGGTGGGGGCAGCCGAACTCTGGAAACACCATATATTTT	CSAPGWGQPNSGNTIYF
TRBJ2-2	few	NA	TRBV3-1	TGTGCCAGCAGCCGACAAGGAAGAATCGTTCCCGGGGAGCTGTTTTTT	CASSRQGRIVPGELFF